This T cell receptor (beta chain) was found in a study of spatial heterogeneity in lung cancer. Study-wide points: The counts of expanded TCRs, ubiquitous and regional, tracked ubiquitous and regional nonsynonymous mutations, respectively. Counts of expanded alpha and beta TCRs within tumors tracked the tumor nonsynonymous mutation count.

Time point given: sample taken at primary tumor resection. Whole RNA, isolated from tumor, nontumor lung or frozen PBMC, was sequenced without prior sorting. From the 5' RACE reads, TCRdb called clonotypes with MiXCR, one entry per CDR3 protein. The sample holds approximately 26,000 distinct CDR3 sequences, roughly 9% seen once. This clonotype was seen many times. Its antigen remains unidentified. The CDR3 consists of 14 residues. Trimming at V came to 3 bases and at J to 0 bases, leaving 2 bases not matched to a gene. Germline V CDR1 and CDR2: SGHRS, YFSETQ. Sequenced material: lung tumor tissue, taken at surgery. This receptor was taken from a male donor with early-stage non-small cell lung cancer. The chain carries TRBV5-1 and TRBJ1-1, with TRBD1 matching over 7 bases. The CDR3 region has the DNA TGCGCCAGCAGCTGGACAGGACTGAACACTGAAGCTTTCTTT. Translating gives CASSWTGLNTEAFF.